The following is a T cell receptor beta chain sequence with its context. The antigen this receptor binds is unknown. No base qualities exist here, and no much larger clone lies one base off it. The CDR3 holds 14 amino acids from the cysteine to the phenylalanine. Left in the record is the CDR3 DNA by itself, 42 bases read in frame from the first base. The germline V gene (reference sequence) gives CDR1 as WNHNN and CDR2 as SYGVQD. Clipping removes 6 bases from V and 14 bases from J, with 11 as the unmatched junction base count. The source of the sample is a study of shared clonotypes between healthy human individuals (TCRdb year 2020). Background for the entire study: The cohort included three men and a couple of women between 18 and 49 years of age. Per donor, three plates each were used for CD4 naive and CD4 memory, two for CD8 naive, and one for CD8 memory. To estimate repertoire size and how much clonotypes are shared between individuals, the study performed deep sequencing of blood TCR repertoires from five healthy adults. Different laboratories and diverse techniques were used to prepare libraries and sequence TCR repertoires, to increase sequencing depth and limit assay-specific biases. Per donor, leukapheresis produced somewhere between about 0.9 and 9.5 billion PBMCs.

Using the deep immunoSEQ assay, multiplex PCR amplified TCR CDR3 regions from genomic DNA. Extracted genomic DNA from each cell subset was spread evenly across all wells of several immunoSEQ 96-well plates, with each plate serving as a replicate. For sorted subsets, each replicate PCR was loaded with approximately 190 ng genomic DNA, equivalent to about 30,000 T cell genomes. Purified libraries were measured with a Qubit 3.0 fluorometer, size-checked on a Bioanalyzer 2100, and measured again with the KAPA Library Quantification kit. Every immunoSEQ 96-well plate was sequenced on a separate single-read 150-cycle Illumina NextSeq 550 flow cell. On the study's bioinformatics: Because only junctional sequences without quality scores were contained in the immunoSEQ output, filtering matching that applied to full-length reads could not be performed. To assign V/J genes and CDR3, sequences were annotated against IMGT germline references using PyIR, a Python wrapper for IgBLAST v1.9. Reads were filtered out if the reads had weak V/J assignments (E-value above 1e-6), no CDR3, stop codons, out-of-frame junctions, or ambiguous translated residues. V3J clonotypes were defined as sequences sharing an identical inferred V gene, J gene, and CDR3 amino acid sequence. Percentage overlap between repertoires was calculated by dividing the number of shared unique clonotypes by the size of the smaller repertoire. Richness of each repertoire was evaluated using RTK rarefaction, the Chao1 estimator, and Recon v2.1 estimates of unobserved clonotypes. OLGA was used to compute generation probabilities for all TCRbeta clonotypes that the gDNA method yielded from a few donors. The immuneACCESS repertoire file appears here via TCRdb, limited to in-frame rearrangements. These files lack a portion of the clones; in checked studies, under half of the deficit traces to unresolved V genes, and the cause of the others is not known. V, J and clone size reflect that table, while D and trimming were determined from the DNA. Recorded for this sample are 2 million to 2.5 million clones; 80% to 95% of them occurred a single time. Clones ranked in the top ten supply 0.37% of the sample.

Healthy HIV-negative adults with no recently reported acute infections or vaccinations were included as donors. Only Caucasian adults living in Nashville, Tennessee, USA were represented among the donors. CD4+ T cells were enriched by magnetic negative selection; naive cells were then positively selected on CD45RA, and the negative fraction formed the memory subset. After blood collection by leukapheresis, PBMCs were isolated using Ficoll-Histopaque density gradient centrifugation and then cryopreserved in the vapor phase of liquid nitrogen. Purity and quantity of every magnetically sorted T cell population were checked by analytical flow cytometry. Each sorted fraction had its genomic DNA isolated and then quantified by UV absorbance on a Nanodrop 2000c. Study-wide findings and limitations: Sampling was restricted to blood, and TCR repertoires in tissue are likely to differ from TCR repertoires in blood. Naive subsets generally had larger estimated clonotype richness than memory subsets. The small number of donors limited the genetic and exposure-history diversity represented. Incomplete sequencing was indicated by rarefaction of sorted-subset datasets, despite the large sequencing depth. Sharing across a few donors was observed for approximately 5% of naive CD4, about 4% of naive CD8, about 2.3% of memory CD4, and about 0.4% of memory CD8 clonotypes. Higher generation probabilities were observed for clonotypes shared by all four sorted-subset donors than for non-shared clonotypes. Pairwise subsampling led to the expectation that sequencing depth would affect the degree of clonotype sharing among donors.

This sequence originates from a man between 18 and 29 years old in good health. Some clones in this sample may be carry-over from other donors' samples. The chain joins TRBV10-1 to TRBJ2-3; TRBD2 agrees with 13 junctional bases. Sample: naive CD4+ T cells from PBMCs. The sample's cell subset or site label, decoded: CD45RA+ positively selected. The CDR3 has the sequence CASRPGLAGASWYF. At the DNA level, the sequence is TGCGCCAGCAGGCCCGGACTAGCGGGAGCCTCATGGTATTTT.